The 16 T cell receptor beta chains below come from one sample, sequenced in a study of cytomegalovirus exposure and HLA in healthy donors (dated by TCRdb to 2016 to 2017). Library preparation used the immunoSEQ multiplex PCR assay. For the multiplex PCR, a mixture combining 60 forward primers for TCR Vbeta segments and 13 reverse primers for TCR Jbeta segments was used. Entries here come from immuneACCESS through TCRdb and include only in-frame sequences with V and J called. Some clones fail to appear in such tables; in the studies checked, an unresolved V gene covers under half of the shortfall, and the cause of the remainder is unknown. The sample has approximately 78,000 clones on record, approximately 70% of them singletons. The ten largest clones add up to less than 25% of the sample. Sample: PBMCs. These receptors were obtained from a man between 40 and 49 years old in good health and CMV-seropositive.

CDR3 residues: CASSPREDTQYF. The CDR3, as DNA: TGTGCCAGCTCACCCCGGGAAGATACGCAGTATTTT. The chain carries TRBV18 and TRBJ2-3; weak D call: TRBD2 (5 bases). The CDR3 contains 12 residues. Germline V CDR1 and CDR2: KGHSH, LQKENI. V lost 3 bases and J 5 bases, leaving 6 bases between the germline ends. Variable domain in full (rest from reference TRBV18 and TRBJ2-3): NAGVMQNPRHLVRRRGQEARLRCSPMKGHSHVYWYRQLPEEGLKFMVYLQKENIIDESGMPKERFSAEFPKEGPSILRIQQVVRGDSAAYFCASSPREDTQYFGPGTRLTVL.

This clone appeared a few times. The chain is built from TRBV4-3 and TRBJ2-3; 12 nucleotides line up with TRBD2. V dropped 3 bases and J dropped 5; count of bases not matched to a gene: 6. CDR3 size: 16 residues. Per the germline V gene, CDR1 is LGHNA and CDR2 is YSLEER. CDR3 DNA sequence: TGCGCCAGCAGCCAGCTAGCGGGGGGGCCCGGAGATACGCAGTATTTT. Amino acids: CASSQLAGGPGDTQYF.

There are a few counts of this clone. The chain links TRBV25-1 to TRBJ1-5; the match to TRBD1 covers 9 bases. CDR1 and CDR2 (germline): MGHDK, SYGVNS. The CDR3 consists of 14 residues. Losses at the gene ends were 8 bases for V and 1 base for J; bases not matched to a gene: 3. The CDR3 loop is CASQGTGSNQPQHF. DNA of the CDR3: TGTGCCAGCCAGGGGACAGGGAGCAATCAGCCCCAGCATTTT.

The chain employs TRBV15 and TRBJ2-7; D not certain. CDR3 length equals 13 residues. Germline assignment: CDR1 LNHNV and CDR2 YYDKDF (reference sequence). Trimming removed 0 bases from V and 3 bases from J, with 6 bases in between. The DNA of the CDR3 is TGTGCCACCAGCAGAGAAACATACTACGAGCAGTACTTC. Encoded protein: CATSRETYYEQYF.

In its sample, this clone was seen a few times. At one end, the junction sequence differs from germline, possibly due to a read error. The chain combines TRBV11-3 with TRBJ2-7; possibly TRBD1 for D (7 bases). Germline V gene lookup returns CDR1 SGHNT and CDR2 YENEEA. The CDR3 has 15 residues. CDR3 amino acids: CASRQRGRGAYEQYF. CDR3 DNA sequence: TGCGCCAGCAGGCAGAGGGGCAGGGGGGCCTACGAGCAGTACTTC.

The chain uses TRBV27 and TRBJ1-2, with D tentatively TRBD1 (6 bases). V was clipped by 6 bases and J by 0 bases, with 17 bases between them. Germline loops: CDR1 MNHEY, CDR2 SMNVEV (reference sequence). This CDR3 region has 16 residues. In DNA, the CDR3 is TGTGCCAGCAGCTCCTCGGAGACAGGTCCTAACTATGGCTACACCTTC. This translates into CASSSSETGPNYGYTF.

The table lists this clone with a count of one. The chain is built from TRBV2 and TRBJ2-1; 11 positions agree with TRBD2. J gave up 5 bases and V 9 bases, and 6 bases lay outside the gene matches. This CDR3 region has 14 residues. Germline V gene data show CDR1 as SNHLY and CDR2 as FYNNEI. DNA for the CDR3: TGTGCCAGAACTGGGACTAGCGGAAACAATGAGCAGTTCTTC. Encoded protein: CARTGTSGNNEQFF.

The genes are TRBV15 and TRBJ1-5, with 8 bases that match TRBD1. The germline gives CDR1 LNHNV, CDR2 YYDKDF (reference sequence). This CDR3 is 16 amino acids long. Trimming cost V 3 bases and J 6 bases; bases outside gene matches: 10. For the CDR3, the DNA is TGTGCCACCAGCAGGGGCCCCGGACAGGGTGGTCAGCCCCAGCATTTT. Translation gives CATSRGPGQGGQPQHF. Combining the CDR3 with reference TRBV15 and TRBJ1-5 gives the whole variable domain DAMVIQNPRYQVTQFGKPVTLSCSQTLNHNVMYWYQQKSSQAPKLLFHYYDKDFNNEADTPDNFQSRRPNTSFCFLDIRSPGLGDTAMYLCATSRGPGQGGQPQHFGDGTRLSIL.

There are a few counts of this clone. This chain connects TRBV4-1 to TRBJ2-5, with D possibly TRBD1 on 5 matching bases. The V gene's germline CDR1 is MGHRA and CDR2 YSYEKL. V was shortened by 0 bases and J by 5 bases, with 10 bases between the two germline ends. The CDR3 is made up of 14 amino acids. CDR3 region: CASSQESRAETQYF. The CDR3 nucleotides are TGCGCCAGCAGCCAAGAGTCCAGGGCCGAGACCCAGTACTTC.

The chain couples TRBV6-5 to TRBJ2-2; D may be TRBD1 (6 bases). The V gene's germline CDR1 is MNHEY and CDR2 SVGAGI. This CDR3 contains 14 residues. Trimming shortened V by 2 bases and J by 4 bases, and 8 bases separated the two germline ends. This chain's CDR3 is CASSYGQITGELFF. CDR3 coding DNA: TGTGCCAGCAGTTACGGACAGATCACCGGGGAGCTGTTTTTT.

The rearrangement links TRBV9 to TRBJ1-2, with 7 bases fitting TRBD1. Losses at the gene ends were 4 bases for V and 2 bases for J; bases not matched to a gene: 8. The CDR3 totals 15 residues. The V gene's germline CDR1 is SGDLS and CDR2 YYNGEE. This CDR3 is CASSQGGTVNYGYTF. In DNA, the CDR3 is TGTGCCAGCAGCCAAGGAGGGACAGTAAACTATGGCTACACCTTC.

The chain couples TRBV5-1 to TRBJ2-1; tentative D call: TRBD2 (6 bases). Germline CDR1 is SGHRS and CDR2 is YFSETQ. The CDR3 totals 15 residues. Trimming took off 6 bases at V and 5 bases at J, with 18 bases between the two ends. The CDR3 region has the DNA TGCGCCAGCATCCTAGGAGGGGCAGGGAACAATGAGCAGTTCTTC. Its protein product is CASILGGAGNNEQFF.

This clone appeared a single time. CDR3 region: CASSNRVDGELFF. The CDR3 bases are TGTGCCAGTAGTAACAGGGTGGACGGGGAGCTGTTTTTT. The J gene is TRBJ2-2, the V gene TRBV19, with D tentatively TRBD1 (6 bases). CDR3 size: 13 residues. With 4 bases removed from V and 7 bases from J, the gap between germline ends came to 10 bases. In germline, CDR1 is LNHDA, CDR2 SQIVND (reference sequence).

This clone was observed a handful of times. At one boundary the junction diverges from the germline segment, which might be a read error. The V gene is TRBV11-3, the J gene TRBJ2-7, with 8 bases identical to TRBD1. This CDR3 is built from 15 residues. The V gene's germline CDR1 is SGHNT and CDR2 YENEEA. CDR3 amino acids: CASSQRGRGPYEQYF. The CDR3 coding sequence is TGCGCCAGCAGTCAGAGGGGCAGGGGGCCCTACGAGCAGTACTTC.

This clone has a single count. The CDR3 DNA reads as TGTGCCAGCAGTGAAGGTTGGCAGGGTAATTCACCCCTCCACTTT. This translates into CASSEGWQGNSPLHF. The chain is built from TRBV2 and TRBJ1-6; weak D call: TRBD1 (5 bases). V lost 1 base and J lost 6, with 10 bases in between. The CDR3 is made up of 15 amino acids. Germline V gene lookup returns CDR1 SNHLY and CDR2 FYNNEI.

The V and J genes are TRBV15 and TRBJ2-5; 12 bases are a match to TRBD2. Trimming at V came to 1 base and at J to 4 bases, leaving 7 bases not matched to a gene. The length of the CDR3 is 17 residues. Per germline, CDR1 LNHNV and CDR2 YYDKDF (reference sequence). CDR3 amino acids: CATSRGATLAGGETQYF. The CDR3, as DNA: TGTGCCACCAGCAGAGGCGCAACACTAGCGGGGGGAGAGACCCAGTACTTC.